The clone carrying this T cell receptor (beta chain) occurred a few times. The entry originates in a study of T-cell reconstitution after alpha-beta-depleted transplantation in children. Preparation of the TCRbeta library was carried out with unique molecular identifiers. One entry per CDR3 protein results from TCRdb running MiXCR on the PCR reads. The sample holds some 72,000 distinct CDR3 sequences, roughly 6.6% seen once. Trimming shortened V by 7 bases and J by 2 bases, and 19 bases separated the two germline ends. CDR3 length: 16 amino acids. CDR1 MDHEN and CDR2 SYDVKM come from the germline V gene.

The V gene is TRBV28, the J gene TRBJ2-3; perhaps TRBD2 as D (7 bases). The sample here was PBMCs from the stem cell graft donor, taken from the stem cell graft. The clonotype originates from a human donor who donated a stem cell graft to a child with acute lymphoblastic leukemia. CDR3 coding DNA: TGTGCCAGCACCGAAGGGGGAGGGGGACTCACAGATACGCAGTATTTT. Its translation is CASTEGGGGLTDTQYF.